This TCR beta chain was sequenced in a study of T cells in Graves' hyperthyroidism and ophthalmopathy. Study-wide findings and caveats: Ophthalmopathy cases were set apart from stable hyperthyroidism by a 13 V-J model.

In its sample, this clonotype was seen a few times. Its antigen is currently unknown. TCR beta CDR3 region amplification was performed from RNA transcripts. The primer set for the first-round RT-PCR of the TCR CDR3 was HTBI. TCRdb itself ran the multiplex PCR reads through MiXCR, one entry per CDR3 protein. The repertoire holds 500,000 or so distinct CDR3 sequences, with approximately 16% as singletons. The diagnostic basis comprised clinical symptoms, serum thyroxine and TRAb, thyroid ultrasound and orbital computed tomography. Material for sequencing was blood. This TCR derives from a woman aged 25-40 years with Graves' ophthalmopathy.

CDR3 residues: CSARDSLWIYTF. For the CDR3, the DNA is TGCAGCGCCAGGGACAGCCTGTGGATCTACACCTTC. The rearrangement links TRBV29-1 to TRBJ1-2, with 7 bases aligning to TRBD1. CDR3 size: 12 residues. CDR1 and CDR2 from the germline V gene are SQVTM and ANQGSEA. The trim removed 7 bases at V and 10 bases at J, leaving 12 bases unmatched.